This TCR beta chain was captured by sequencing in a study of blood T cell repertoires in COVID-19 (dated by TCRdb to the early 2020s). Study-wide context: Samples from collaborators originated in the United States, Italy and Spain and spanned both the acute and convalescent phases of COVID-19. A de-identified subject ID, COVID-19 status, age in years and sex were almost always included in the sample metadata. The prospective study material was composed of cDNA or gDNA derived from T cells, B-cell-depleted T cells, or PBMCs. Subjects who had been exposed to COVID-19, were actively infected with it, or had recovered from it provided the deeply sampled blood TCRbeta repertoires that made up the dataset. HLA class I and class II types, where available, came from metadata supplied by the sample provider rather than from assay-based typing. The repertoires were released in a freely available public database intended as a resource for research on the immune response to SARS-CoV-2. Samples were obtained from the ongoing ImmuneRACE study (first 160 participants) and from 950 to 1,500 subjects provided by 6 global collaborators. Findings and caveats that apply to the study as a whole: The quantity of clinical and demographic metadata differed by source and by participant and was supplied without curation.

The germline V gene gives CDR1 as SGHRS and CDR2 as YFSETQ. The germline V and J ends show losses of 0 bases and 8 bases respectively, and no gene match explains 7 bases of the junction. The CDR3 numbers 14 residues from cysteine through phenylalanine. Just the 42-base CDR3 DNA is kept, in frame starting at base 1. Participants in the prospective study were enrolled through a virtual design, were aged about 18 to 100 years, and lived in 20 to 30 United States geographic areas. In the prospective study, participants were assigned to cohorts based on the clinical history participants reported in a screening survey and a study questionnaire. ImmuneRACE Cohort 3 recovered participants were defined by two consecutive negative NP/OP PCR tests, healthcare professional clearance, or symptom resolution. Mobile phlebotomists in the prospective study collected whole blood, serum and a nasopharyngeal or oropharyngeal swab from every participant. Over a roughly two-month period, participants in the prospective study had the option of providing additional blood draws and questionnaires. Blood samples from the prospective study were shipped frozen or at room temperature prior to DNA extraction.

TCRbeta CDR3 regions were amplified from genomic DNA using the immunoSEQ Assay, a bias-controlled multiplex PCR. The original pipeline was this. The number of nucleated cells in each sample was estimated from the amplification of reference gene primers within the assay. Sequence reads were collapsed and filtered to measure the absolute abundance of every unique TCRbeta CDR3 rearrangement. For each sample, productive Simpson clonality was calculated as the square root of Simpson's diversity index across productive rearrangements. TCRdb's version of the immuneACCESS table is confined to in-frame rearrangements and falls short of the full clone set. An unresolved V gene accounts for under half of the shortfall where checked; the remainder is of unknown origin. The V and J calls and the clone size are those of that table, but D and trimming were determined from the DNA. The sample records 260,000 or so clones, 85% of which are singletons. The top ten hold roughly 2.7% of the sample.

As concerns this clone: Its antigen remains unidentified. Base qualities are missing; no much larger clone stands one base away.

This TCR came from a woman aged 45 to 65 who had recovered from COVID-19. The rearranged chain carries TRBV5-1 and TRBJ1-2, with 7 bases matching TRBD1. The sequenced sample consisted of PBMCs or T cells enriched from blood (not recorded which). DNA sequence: TGCGCCAGCAGCTTGGTAACCGGACAGGAGGGCTACACCTTC. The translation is CASSLVTGQEGYTF.